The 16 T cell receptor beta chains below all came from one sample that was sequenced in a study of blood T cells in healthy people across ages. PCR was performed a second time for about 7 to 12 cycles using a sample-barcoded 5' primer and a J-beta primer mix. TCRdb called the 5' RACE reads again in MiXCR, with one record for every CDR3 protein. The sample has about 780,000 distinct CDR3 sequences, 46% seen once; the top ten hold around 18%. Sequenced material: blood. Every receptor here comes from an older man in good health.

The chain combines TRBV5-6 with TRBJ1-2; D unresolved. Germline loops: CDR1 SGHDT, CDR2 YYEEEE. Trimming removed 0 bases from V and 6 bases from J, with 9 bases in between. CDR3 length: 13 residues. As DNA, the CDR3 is TGTGCCAGCAGCTTGGTGGCAGGCAATGGCTACACCTTC. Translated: CASSLVAGNGYTF.

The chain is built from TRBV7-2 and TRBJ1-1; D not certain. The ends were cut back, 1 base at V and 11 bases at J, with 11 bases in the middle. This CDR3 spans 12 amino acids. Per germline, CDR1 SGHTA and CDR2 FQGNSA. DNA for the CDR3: TGTGCCAGCAGCTTAGATAGGCAGACTGCTTTCTTT. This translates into CASSLDRQTAFF. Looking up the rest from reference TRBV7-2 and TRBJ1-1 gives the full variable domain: GAGVSQSPSNKVTEKGKDVELRCDPISGHTALYWYRQSLGQGLEFLIYFQGNSAPDKSGLPSDRFSAERTGGSVSTLTIQRTQQEDSAVYLCASSLDRQTAFFGQGTRLTVV.

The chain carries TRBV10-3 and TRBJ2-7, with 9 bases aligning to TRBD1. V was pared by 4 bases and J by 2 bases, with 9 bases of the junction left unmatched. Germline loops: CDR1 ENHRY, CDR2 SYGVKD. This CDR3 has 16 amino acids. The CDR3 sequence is CAISGQRTGDPYEQYF. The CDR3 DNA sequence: TGTGCCATCAGTGGACAAAGGACAGGGGACCCCTACGAGCAGTACTTC.

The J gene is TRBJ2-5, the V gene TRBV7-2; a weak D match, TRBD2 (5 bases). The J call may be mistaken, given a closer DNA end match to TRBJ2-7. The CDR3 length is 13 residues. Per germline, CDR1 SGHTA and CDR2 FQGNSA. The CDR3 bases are TGTGCCAGCAACCAGATACAACGGGGCGAGCAGTACTTC. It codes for CASNQIQRGEQYF.

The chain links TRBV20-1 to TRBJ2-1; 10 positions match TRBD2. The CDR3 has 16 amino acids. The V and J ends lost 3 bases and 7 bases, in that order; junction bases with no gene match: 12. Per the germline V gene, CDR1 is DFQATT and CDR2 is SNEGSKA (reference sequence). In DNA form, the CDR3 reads TGCAGTGCTAGTCATTTAGCGGGGGGTCCCAGTAATGAGCAGTTCTTC. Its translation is CSASHLAGGPSNEQFF.

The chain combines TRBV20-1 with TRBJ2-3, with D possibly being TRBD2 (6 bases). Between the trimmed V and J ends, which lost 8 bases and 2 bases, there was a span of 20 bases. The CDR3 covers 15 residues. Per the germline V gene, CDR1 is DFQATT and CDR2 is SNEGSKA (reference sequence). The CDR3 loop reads CSSPLGGVNTDTQYF. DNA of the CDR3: TGCAGTTCCCCACTTGGAGGGGTGAACACAGATACGCAGTATTTT.

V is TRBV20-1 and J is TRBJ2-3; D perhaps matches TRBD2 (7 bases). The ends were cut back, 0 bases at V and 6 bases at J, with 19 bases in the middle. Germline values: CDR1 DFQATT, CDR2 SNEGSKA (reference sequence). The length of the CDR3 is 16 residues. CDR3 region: CSARDPVRGAPDTQYF. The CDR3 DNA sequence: TGCAGTGCTAGAGATCCGGTCCGGGGGGCGCCGGATACGCAGTATTTT.

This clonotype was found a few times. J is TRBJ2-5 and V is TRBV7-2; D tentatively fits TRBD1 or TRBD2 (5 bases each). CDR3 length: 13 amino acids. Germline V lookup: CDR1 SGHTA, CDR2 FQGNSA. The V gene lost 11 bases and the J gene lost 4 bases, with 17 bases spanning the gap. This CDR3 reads CAGGTGPSETQYF. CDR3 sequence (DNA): TGTGCCGGAGGAACGGGGCCGTCAGAGACCCAGTACTTC.

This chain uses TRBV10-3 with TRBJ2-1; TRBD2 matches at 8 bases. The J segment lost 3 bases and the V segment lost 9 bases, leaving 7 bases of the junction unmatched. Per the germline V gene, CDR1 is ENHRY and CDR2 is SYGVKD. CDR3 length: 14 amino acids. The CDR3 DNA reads TGTGCCATAGCCGATAGCGGGGACTACAATGAGCAGTTCTTC. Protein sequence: CAIADSGDYNEQFF.

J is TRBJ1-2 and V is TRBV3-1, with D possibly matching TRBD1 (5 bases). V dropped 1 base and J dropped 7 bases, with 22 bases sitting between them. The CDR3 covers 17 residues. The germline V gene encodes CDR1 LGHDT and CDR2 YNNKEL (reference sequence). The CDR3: CASSQGFGRGSEAGYTF. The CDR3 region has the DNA TGTGCCAGCAGCCAAGGATTCGGTAGGGGCTCCGAGGCTGGCTACACCTTC.

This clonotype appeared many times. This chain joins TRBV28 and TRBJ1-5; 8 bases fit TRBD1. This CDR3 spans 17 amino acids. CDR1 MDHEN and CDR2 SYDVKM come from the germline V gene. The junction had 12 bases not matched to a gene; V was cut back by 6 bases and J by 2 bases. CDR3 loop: CASSLDRVKRGNQPQHF. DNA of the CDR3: TGTGCCAGCAGCCTGGACAGGGTCAAACGGGGCAATCAGCCCCAGCATTTT.

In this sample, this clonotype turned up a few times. For the CDR3, the DNA is TGTGCCAGCAGTATGCTAGGGGTAGCCTACAATGAGCAGTTCTTC. Translation: CASSMLGVAYNEQFF. The V gene is TRBV12-3 or TRBV12-4, the J gene TRBJ2-1; D might be TRBD1 (5 bases). V was clipped by 5 bases and J by 2 bases, with 13 bases between them. This CDR3 is built from 15 residues.

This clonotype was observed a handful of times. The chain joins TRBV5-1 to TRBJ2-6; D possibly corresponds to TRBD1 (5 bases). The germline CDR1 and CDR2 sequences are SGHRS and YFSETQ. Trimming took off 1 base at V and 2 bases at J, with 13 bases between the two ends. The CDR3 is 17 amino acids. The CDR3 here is CASSLLSQGTGANVLTF. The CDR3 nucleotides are TGCGCCAGCAGCTTGCTGTCCCAGGGTACTGGGGCCAACGTCCTGACTTTC.

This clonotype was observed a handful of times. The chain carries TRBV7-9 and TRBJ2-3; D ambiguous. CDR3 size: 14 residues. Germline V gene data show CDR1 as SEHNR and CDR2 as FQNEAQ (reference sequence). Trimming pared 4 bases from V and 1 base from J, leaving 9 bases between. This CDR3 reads CASSSARGTDTQYF. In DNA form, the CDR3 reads TGTGCCAGCAGCTCGGCCAGAGGCACAGATACGCAGTATTTT. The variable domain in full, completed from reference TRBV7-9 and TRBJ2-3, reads DTGVSQNPRHKITKRGQNVTFRCDPISEHNRLYWYRQTLGQGPEFLTYFQNEAQLEKSRLLSDRFSAERPKGSFSTLEIQRTEQGDSAMYLCASSSARGTDTQYFGPGTRLTVL.

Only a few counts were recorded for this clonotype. Here the CDR3 DNA reads TGTGCCAGCAGCTTAGGGAGTCGTGTAAACGGTGAAAAACTGTTTTTT. Translating it yields CASSLGSRVNGEKLFF. V usage is TRBV7-2 and J usage is TRBJ1-4, with D hard to call. The CDR3 contains 16 residues. Germline CDR1 SGHTA, CDR2 FQGNSA. V lost 1 base, J lost 7 bases, and 16 bases lay in between.

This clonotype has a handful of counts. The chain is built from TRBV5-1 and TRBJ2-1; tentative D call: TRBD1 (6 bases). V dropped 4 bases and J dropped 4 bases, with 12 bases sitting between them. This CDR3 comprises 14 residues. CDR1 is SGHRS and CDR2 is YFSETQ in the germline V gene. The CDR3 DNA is TGCGCCAGCAGCCCAGGACAGAATTACAATGAGCAGTTCTTC. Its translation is CASSPGQNYNEQFF.